These 8 T cell receptor beta chains were all obtained from the same sample, sequenced in a study of blood T cell repertoires in COVID-19. Generated by immunoSEQ multiplex PCR, the TCRdb table keeps only in-frame clones and is missing some. The sample has approximately 200,000 clones; roughly 82% are singletons. The sample consisted of PBMCs or T cells enriched from blood (not recorded which). All receptors come from a man in his forties who had recovered from COVID-19.

This clone was detected a few times. The chain links TRBV3-1 (or the pseudogene TRBV3-2) to TRBJ2-7; weak D call: TRBD2 (6 bases). The V gene's germline CDR1 is LGHDT and CDR2 YNNKEL (reference sequence). CDR3 length equals 14 residues. The ends were cut back, 4 bases at V and 3 bases at J, with 13 bases in the middle. The CDR3 nucleotides are TGTGCCAGCAGCCCCCCAGGGAGGATCTACGAGCAGTACGTC. Residues: CASSPPGRIYEQYV.

This clone was picked up a small number of times. The chain combines TRBV2 with TRBJ1-2; no definite D call. The V gene's germline CDR1 is SNHLY and CDR2 FYNNEI. The CDR3 consists of 13 residues. V gave up 4 bases and J gave up 3 bases, with 9 bases separating them. CDR3 sequence (DNA): TGTGCCAGCAGTGTACGGGGTTACTATGGCTACACCTTC. Protein: CASSVRGYYGYTF.

The DNA for the CDR3 is TGTGCCAGCAGCCAAACCCCTCTAGCGGGAGGGCCTCCCCGGGAGCTGTTTTTT. This translates into CASSQTPLAGGPPRELFF. The genes are TRBV7-9 and TRBJ2-2; 12 bases are a match to TRBD2. With V trimmed by 5 bases and J by 9 bases, 16 bases remained unmatched. CDR1 is SEHNR and CDR2 is FQNEAQ in the germline V gene (reference sequence). This CDR3 is built from 18 residues.

The chain employs TRBV29-1 and TRBJ2-5; tentative D call: TRBD1 (7 bases). Germline V CDR1 and CDR2: SQVTM, ANQGSEA. The CDR3 covers 13 residues. Trimming took 6 bases from V and 2 from J, leaving 13 bases between them. The CDR3 bases are TGCAGCGTCGCGGGACAGCCTCAAGAGACCCAGTACTTC. It specifies CSVAGQPQETQYF.

This clone turned up a few times. The V gene is TRBV28, the J gene TRBJ2-2, with D possibly being TRBD2 (6 bases). The CDR3 runs to 14 residues. V lost 2 bases, J lost 5 bases, and 9 bases lay in between. Germline values: CDR1 MDHEN, CDR2 SYDVKM. The CDR3 DNA reads TGTGCCAGCAGTTTAGGGCGGGGAACCGGGGAGCTGTTTTTT. This sequence encodes CASSLGRGTGELFF.

The chain is built from TRBV6-5 and TRBJ2-7, with 8 bases identical to TRBD1. The V gene's germline CDR1 is MNHEY and CDR2 SVGAGI. J lost 5 bases, V lost 6 bases, and 9 bases had no gene match. CDR3 length: 14 residues. The CDR3 is CASRRSGGVNEQYV. The CDR3 DNA follows: TGTGCCAGCAGAAGGTCAGGGGGCGTCAACGAGCAGTACGTC.

The CDR3 spells CASSLGRQSLNTEAFF. The CDR3 DNA reads TGCGCCAGCAGCTTGGGCAGACAGTCTTTGAACACTGAAGCTTTCTTT. The gene calls are TRBV5-1 and TRBJ1-1; maybe TRBD1 (5 bases). Germline V gene sequence: CDR1 SGHRS, CDR2 YFSETQ. The CDR3 has 16 amino acids. V gave up 0 bases and J gave up 0 bases, with 12 bases separating them.

The gene calls are TRBV19 and TRBJ1-5; tentatively, D is TRBD1 (5 bases). The CDR3 runs 17 residues. With 5 bases removed from V and 0 bases from J, the gap between germline ends came to 17 bases. Per the germline V gene, CDR1 is LNHDA and CDR2 is SQIVND (reference sequence). In nucleotides, the CDR3 is TGTGCCAGTAGTGGAAGAATTGACAGTTATAGCAATCAGCCCCAGCATTTT. This translates into CASSGRIDSYSNQPQHF.